Each of the 14 T cell receptor beta chains below was sequenced from the same sample in a study of cytomegalovirus exposure and HLA in healthy donors. The assay was immunoSEQ multiplex PCR, and TCRdb's table has in-frame clones only and misses some. The table lists more than 55,000 clones, around 90% of them singletons. The specimen sequenced was PBMCs. These receptors came from a man between 18 and 35 years old in good health and CMV-seronegative.

About this clone: The same CDR3 arises from other DNA sequences in this sample as well. The gene calls are TRBV28 and TRBJ2-7; 7 nucleotides agree with TRBD1. The CDR3 extends over 17 amino acids. V was clipped by 2 bases and J by 2 bases; unmatched bases: 12. Germline CDR1 MDHEN, CDR2 SYDVKM. The CDR3 DNA reads as TGTGCCAGCAGTTTACCAGGGGGTTTTCCAAAGCCCTACGAGCAGTACTTC. It is translated as CASSLPGGFPKPYEQYF.

V usage is TRBV6-5 and J usage is TRBJ1-4; D not resolved. The CDR3 has 15 residues. The germline CDR1 and CDR2 sequences are MNHEY and SVGAGI. V lost 0 bases and J 4 bases, leaving 9 bases between the germline ends. CDR3 sequence (DNA): TGTGCCAGCAGTTACTCTCCGGGAGATAATGAAAAACTGTTTTTT. Its protein is CASSYSPGDNEKLFF.

This sequence joins TRBV4-1 and TRBJ2-4; 9 bases align to TRBD2. Trimming took 1 base from V and 7 from J; bases not matched to a gene: 11. Per germline, CDR1 MGHRA and CDR2 YSYEKL. CDR3 length: 17 amino acids. CDR3 DNA sequence: TGCGCCAGCAGCCAAGTGGGCGGGAGGGCCGTTAGTAACATTCAGTACTTC. It translates to CASSQVGGRAVSNIQYF.

The V call is TRBV7-2, the J call TRBJ2-3, with D perhaps matching TRBD2 (5 bases). V shed 5 bases and J shed 0 bases, with 15 bases lying between them. Germline CDR1 and CDR2: SGHTA and FQGNSA. This CDR3 contains 16 residues. The CDR3 is CASSLTLVSSTDTQYF. The CDR3 DNA reads as TGTGCCAGCAGCCTCACACTAGTTTCGAGCACAGATACGCAGTATTTT.

This chain connects TRBV19 to TRBJ2-1; 12 bases map to TRBD2. With 6 bases clipped from V and 5 bases from J, the junction kept 8 bases outside the gene matches. Germline values: CDR1 LNHDA, CDR2 SQIVND (reference sequence). This CDR3 comprises 16 residues. The DNA of the CDR3 is TGTGCCAGTAGCCCCACTAGCGGGAGGCCCCACAATGAGCAGTTCTTC. Translation gives CASSPTSGRPHNEQFF.

The rearrangement joins TRBV5-1 to TRBJ1-2; TRBD1 matches at 9 bases. The CDR3 is 15 amino acids. CDR1 and CDR2 (germline): SGHRS, YFSETQ. V shed 0 bases and J 6 bases; nucleotides not matched to a gene: 6. Written as DNA, the CDR3 is TGCGCCAGCAGCTTGGATGCGGGACAGGGAAATGGCTACACCTTC. It specifies CASSLDAGQGNGYTF.

The genes are TRBV6-5 and TRBJ2-5; 8 bases are shared with TRBD1. The CDR3 totals 13 residues. V dropped 6 bases and J dropped 5; count of bases not matched to a gene: 5. Germline values: CDR1 MNHEY, CDR2 SVGAGI. The chain's CDR3 is CASRDRGWETQYF. Here the CDR3 DNA reads TGTGCCAGCAGAGACAGGGGTTGGGAGACCCAGTACTTC.

The chain combines TRBV11-2 with TRBJ2-4, with 8 bases identical to TRBD1. Losses at the gene ends were 5 bases for V and 6 bases for J; bases not matched to a gene: 6. This CDR3 is built from 14 residues. Germline V gene data show CDR1 as SGHAT and CDR2 as FQNNGV. The CDR3 DNA follows: TGTGCCAGCAGCCCAAGACAGGGGCCAAACATTCAGTACTTC. It translates to CASSPRQGPNIQYF.

The chain carries TRBV30 and TRBJ1-3; D unclear. The CDR3 covers 19 residues. The V end was cut by 0 bases, the J end by 0 bases, with 21 bases between. Germline loops: CDR1 GTSNPN, CDR2 SVGIG (reference sequence). DNA for the CDR3: TGTGCCTGGAGTGTAAATCGGAATTTTGGAGGGCGCTCTGGAAACACCATATATTTT. As protein: CAWSVNRNFGGRSGNTIYF.

V and J are TRBV2 and TRBJ2-5, with D possibly TRBD2 on 5 matching bases. CDR3 length: 15 amino acids. V was trimmed by 4 bases and J by 0 bases, leaving 12 bases between them. Germline loops: CDR1 SNHLY, CDR2 FYNNEI. CDR3 nucleotides: TGTGCCAGCAGTGGCCCCGACTACCACCAAGAGACCCAGTACTTC. Protein sequence: CASSGPDYHQETQYF.

The genes are TRBV5-8 and TRBJ2-6, with 7 bases lining up with TRBD1. The germline V gene encodes CDR1 SGHTS and CDR2 YDEGEE. V lost 3 bases, J lost 3 bases, and 15 bases stayed unmatched. This CDR3 is built from 19 residues. The CDR3: CASSSKTGFYSFGANVLTF. In DNA, the CDR3 is TGTGCCAGCAGCTCAAAGACAGGGTTTTATAGTTTTGGGGCCAACGTCCTGACTTTC.

This sequence joins TRBV7-3 and TRBJ1-3, with no clear D. The V gene's germline CDR1 is SGHTA and CDR2 FQGTGA. This CDR3 has 14 residues. V was pared by 1 base and J by 4 bases, with 8 bases between. The CDR3 sequence: CASSLSGQGNTIYF. The CDR3 nucleotides are TGTGCCAGCAGCTTAAGTGGGCAGGGAAACACCATATATTTT.

This chain joins TRBV11-2 and TRBJ2-6; TRBD2 agrees at 12 bases. Looked up from germline, CDR1 is SGHAT and CDR2 is FQNNGV. The CDR3 runs 17 residues. The junction had 3 bases not matched to a gene; V was cut back by 6 bases and J by 0 bases. Here the CDR3 reads CASRGLAGSSGANVLTF. The CDR3 nucleotides are TGTGCCAGCAGGGGACTAGCGGGTAGCTCTGGGGCCAACGTCCTGACTTTC.

This clone was seen just once. The chain employs TRBV28 and TRBJ2-3; a possible D gene is TRBD2 (5 bases). The CDR3 extends over 17 amino acids. CDR1 is MDHEN, CDR2 SYDVKM, per germline. With 5 bases removed from V and 3 bases from J, the gap between germline ends came to 21 bases. The CDR3 coding sequence is TGTGCCAGCAGTGGTCTAGCTCCCACACTGGGGACAGATACGCAGTATTTT. Protein sequence: CASSGLAPTLGTDTQYF.